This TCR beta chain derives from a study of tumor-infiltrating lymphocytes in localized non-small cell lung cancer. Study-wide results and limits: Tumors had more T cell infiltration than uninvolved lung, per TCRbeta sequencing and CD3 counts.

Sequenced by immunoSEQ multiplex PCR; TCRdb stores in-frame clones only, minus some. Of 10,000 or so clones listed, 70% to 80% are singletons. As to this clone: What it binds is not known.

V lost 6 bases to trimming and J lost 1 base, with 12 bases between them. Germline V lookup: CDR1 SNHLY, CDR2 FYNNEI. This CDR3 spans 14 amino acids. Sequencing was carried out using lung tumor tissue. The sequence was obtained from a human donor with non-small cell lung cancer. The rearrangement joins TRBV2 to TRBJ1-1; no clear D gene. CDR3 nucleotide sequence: TGTGCCAGCAGATTCGCAGGCGCGAACACTGAAGCTTTCTTT. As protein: CASRFAGANTEAFF.